The 23 T cell receptor beta chains given below trace back to one sample, sequenced in a study of technical replicates of blood from several donors. The protocol was immunoSEQ multiplex PCR, while the TCRdb copy is restricted to in-frame clones and leaves out a portion. This sample yields over 75,000 clones, of which roughly 95% are seen a single time; 0.2% to 0.25% belongs to the top ten. The source material was T cells isolated from PBMCs. The receptors originated from a human donor in good health.

In DNA, the CDR3 is TGTGCCAGCAGCCCTCTGGACAGCTTCTATGGCTACACCTTC. Translated, it gives CASSPLDSFYGYTF. V is TRBV7-9 and J is TRBJ1-2; possible D gene TRBD1, 6 bases. The CDR3 has 14 amino acids. Germline V gene sequence: CDR1 SEHNR, CDR2 FQNEAQ (reference sequence). Trimming removed 5 bases at V and 4 bases at J, with 14 bases between.

The rearrangement joins TRBV7-6 to TRBJ2-7, with 15 bases aligning to TRBD2. With V trimmed by 5 bases and J by 2 bases, 7 bases remained unmatched. The germline CDR1 and CDR2 sequences are SGHVS and FNYEAQ. The CDR3 runs 17 residues. CDR3 region: CASSPGLAGGSTYEQYF. CDR3 in DNA: TGTGCCAGCAGCCCCGGACTAGCGGGAGGGTCCACCTACGAGCAGTACTTC.

The genes are TRBV10-3 and TRBJ2-7, with 7 positions matching TRBD1. V gave up 5 bases and J gave up 4 bases; unmatched junction bases: 17. CDR3 length: 17 amino acids. Germline V CDR1 and CDR2: ENHRY, SYGVKD. DNA of the CDR3: TGTGCCATCAGTTACGCACTACAGGGACAGCCCCTTTACGAGCAGTACTTC. This translates into CAISYALQGQPLYEQYF.

This sequence joins TRBV30 and TRBJ2-1, with TRBD1 matching 7 bases. Germline lookup yields CDR1 GTSNPN and CDR2 SVGIG (reference sequence). The CDR3 consists of 13 residues. The J segment lost 3 bases and the V segment lost 1 base, leaving 0 bases of the junction unmatched. The CDR3 loop is CAWSAGGYNEQFF. The CDR3 DNA reads TGTGCCTGGAGTGCAGGGGGCTACAATGAGCAGTTCTTC.

The rearrangement links TRBV6-5 to TRBJ2-1, with D possibly being TRBD2 (6 bases). V dropped 4 bases and J dropped 4 bases, with 14 bases sitting between them. This CDR3 contains 15 residues. In germline, CDR1 is MNHEY, CDR2 SVGAGI. The CDR3 DNA follows: TGTGCCAGCAGTTCGGGGACCGGAGGGTACAATGAGCAGTTCTTC. This translates into CASSSGTGGYNEQFF.

This sequence joins TRBV18 and TRBJ1-2; 7 bases align to TRBD1. The CDR3 loop spans 13 amino acids. V lost 4 bases and J lost 4; bases outside the gene matches: 3. Germline CDR1 reads KGHSH; CDR2 reads LQKENI. For the CDR3, the DNA is TGTGCCAGCTCACAGACAGGGCCCTATGGCTACACCTTC. As protein: CASSQTGPYGYTF.

This chain uses TRBV5-4 with TRBJ1-6; no definite D call. The germline V gene encodes CDR1 SGHNT and CDR2 YYREEE (reference sequence). The V and J ends lost 0 bases and 10 bases respectively, with 14 bases between them. The CDR3 totals 15 residues. CDR3 in DNA: TGTGCCAGCAGCTTGGCCGGCAGGTGGCAATCACCCCTCCACTTT. Its protein is CASSLAGRWQSPLHF.

The V and J genes are TRBV4-1 and TRBJ1-4; D perhaps matches TRBD1 (5 bases). Germline assignment: CDR1 MGHRA and CDR2 YSYEKL. The ends were cut back, 1 base at V and 4 bases at J, with 10 bases in the middle. The CDR3 is made up of 15 amino acids. The CDR3 sequence is CASSQGPGYNEKLFF. The CDR3 nucleotides are TGCGCCAGCAGCCAAGGCCCAGGGTATAATGAAAAACTGTTTTTT.

The chain couples TRBV14 to TRBJ2-7; a weak D match, TRBD1 (5 bases). Germline CDR1 is SGHDN and CDR2 is FVKESK. Trimming removed 4 bases from V and 0 bases from J, with 16 bases in between. This CDR3 has 16 residues. The CDR3 nucleotides read TGTGCCAGCAGCCGGGTAGGGGCTGTAAGCTCCTACGAGCAGTACTTC. Translated: CASSRVGAVSSYEQYF.

The chain combines TRBV7-9 with TRBJ2-7; tentative D call: TRBD1 (6 bases). This CDR3 is 14 amino acids long. Germline V lookup: CDR1 SEHNR, CDR2 FQNEAQ (reference sequence). V lost 1 base to trimming and J lost 4 bases, with 11 bases between them. CDR3 region: CASSLGGQPYEQYF. For the CDR3, the DNA is TGTGCCAGCAGCTTAGGAGGACAGCCTTACGAGCAGTACTTC.

CDR3 in DNA: TGTGCCAGCAGTTTCGCCTCTATGGGCCCCGATGATGGAGCTTTCTTT. Its protein product is CASSFASMGPDDGAFF. The V and J genes are TRBV27 and TRBJ1-1; D unresolved. V lost 3 bases and J lost 10, with 24 bases in between. CDR3 length equals 16 residues. CDR1 and CDR2 (germline): MNHEY, SMNVEV (reference sequence).

The gene calls are TRBV2 and TRBJ2-1, with 8 bases identical to TRBD1. The CDR3 sequence is 15 residues long. With V trimmed by 1 base and J by 2 bases, 1 base remained unmatched. CDR1 SNHLY and CDR2 FYNNEI come from the germline V gene. CDR3 amino acids: CASSEGTGTYNEQFF. The CDR3 DNA follows: TGTGCCAGCAGTGAAGGGACAGGGACCTACAATGAGCAGTTCTTC.

The V gene is TRBV7-9, the J gene TRBJ2-1; 10 bases agree with TRBD2. V dropped 2 bases and J dropped 4; count of bases not matched to a gene: 2. The CDR3 is 15 residues long. CDR1 and CDR2 (germline): SEHNR, FQNEAQ (reference sequence). For the CDR3, the DNA is TGTGCCAGCAGCTTACAAGCGGGGGGGTACAATGAGCAGTTCTTC. This gives the protein CASSLQAGGYNEQFF.

The chain combines TRBV5-1 with TRBJ2-1; D perhaps matches TRBD2 (6 bases). V lost 3 bases to trimming and J lost 6 bases, with 16 bases between them. Germline-derived CDR1 and CDR2 are SGHRS and YFSETQ. The CDR3 totals 15 residues. The CDR3 is CASSYNGGSSNEQFF. CDR3 coding DNA: TGCGCCAGCAGCTACAATGGGGGGTCTTCCAATGAGCAGTTCTTC.

V is TRBV23-1 and J is TRBJ2-5; 9 positions agree with TRBD2. TRBV23-1 has ORF status, its function being uncertain. V was clipped by 3 bases and J by 4 bases; unmatched bases: 9. This CDR3 comprises 16 residues. Here the CDR3 reads CASSHRLADRGETQYF. The CDR3 bases are TGCGCCAGCAGTCACCGACTAGCGGATAGAGGAGAGACCCAGTACTTC.

V is TRBV28 and J is TRBJ1-1; no clear D. Looked up from germline, CDR1 is MDHEN and CDR2 is SYDVKM. V was trimmed by 3 bases and J by 8 bases, leaving 22 bases between them. CDR3 length: 16 amino acids. The CDR3 loop reads CASSLADFPRLAEAFF. Written as DNA, the CDR3 is TGTGCCAGCAGTTTGGCGGACTTCCCTCGACTTGCCGAAGCTTTCTTT.

The V and J genes are TRBV9 and TRBJ2-1; perhaps TRBD2 as D (6 bases). V gave up 6 bases and J gave up 9 bases, with 16 bases separating them. The germline CDR1 and CDR2 sequences are SGDLS and YYNGEE. The CDR3 covers 13 residues. The CDR3 region has the DNA TGTGCCAGCACCATAAGTCACGGGGGTGAGCAGTTCTTC. Translated: CASTISHGGEQFF.

The chain joins TRBV5-4 to TRBJ2-5, with 12 bases fitting TRBD2. After removal of 3 bases from V and 5 bases from J, the junction contained 5 bases not matched to a gene. CDR3 length: 15 amino acids. CDR1 is SGHNT, CDR2 YYREEE, per germline (reference sequence). This chain's CDR3 is CASSSQLAGGETQYF. CDR3 DNA: TGTGCCAGCAGCTCACAACTAGCGGGAGGTGAGACCCAGTACTTC.

The chain is built from TRBV15 and TRBJ2-5; D uncertain. Trimming shortened V by 2 bases and J by 2 bases, and 15 bases separated the two germline ends. Germline CDR1 reads LNHNV; CDR2 reads YYDKDF (reference sequence). This CDR3 comprises 16 residues. The CDR3 sequence: CATSRPRGAQQETQYF. The CDR3, as DNA: TGTGCCACCAGCAGACCACGCGGCGCCCAACAAGAGACCCAGTACTTC.

This chain links TRBV4-1 with TRBJ2-5; D gene uncertain. V lost 1 base to trimming and J lost 4 bases, with 4 bases between them. The CDR3 length is 12 residues. Germline CDR1 is MGHRA and CDR2 is YSYEKL. The CDR3 is CASSQVLETQYF. CDR3 in DNA: TGCGCCAGCAGCCAAGTTCTAGAGACCCAGTACTTC.

The count of this clone is one. The V gene is TRBV6-5, the J gene TRBJ2-3; D is uncertain. The V end was cut by 6 bases, the J end by 2 bases, with 9 bases between. Germline lookup yields CDR1 MNHEY and CDR2 SVGAGI. There are 13 residues in the CDR3. This chain's CDR3 is CASSWWATDTQYF. CDR3 DNA: TGTGCCAGCAGCTGGTGGGCCACAGATACGCAGTATTTT.

The count of this clone is one. The chain uses TRBV28 and TRBJ2-1; 7 bases match TRBD2. CDR1 is MDHEN and CDR2 is SYDVKM in the germline V gene. V was clipped by 6 bases and J by 10 bases; unmatched bases: 21. This CDR3 comprises 17 residues. The DNA for the CDR3 is TGTGCCAGCAGCTACGAGCTGAGCGGGACTGTCACTGGCGAGCAGTTCTTC. Translated, it gives CASSYELSGTVTGEQFF.

The rearrangement uses TRBV15 and TRBJ1-2; D uncertain. The V end was cut by 7 bases, the J end by 8 bases, with 20 bases between. The germline gives CDR1 LNHNV, CDR2 YYDKDF (reference sequence). The CDR3 is 14 amino acids. CDR3: CATTPDRGRQGYTF. The CDR3, as DNA: TGTGCCACCACCCCGGATCGGGGAAGGCAGGGCTACACCTTC.